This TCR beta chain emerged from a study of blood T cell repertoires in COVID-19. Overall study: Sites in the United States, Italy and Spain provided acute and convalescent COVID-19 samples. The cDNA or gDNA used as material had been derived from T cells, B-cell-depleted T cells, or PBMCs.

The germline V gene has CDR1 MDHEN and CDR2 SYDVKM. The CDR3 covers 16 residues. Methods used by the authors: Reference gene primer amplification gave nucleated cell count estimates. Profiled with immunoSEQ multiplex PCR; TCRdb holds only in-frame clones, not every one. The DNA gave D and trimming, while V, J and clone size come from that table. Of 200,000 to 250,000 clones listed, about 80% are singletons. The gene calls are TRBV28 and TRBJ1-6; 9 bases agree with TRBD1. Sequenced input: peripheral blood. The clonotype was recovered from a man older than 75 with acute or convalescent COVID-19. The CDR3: CAVPTGGGSYNSPLHF. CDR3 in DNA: TGTGCAGTCCCCACAGGGGGCGGCTCCTATAATTCACCCCTCCACTTT.